The next 12 T cell receptor beta chains were all read from a single sample in a study of identical twins. Each CDR3 protein gets one entry after TCRdb re-called the 5' RACE reads with MiXCR. The table has 400,000 to 550,000 distinct CDR3 sequences, about 20% seen once. In addition, the sample was reused for a study of T cells expressing NK-cell markers.

The sample comprised CD4+ T cells sorted from blood. Receptors were obtained from a woman between 18 and 29 years old in good health.

The V gene is TRBV29-1, the J gene TRBJ2-1; D perhaps matches TRBD2 (7 bases). V was clipped by 8 bases and J by 4 bases, with 18 bases between them. Germline values: CDR1 SQVTM, CDR2 ANQGSEA. This CDR3 spans 14 amino acids. CDR3 in DNA: TGCAGCACGTCCGGGGGGCTAGGATACAATGAGCAGTTCTTC. Its protein product is CSTSGGLGYNEQFF.

This clonotype showed up just a few times. The chain recombines TRBV5-1 with TRBJ2-6; no clear D. The germline V and J ends were trimmed by 5 bases and 1 base, with 7 bases remaining between them. The CDR3 length is 14 residues. CDR1 and CDR2 from the germline V gene are SGHRS and YFSETQ. In nucleotides, the CDR3 is TGCGCCAGCAGACGTATTTCTGGGGCCAACGTCCTGACTTTC. Translating gives CASRRISGANVLTF.

This clonotype was seen a few times. This chain links TRBV6-1 with TRBJ2-2, with 7 bases aligning to TRBD1. With V trimmed by 6 bases and J by 9 bases, 7 bases remained unmatched. The germline V gene encodes CDR1 MNHNS and CDR2 SASEGT. The CDR3 length is 13 residues. CDR3 DNA: TGTGCCAGCAGCAAGACAGGGTTCCGGGAGCTGTTTTTT. Its protein is CASSKTGFRELFF.

Ten or more counts support this clonotype. The chain couples TRBV29-1 to TRBJ2-7; 7 bases are shared with TRBD1. Germline loops: CDR1 SQVTM, CDR2 ANQGSEA. The CDR3 consists of 13 residues. Germline trimming cut 6 bases from V and 1 base from J; bases unmatched to any gene: 6. The CDR3 protein is CSVRTGPSYEQYF. DNA of the CDR3: TGCAGCGTGCGGACAGGACCATCCTACGAGCAGTACTTC.

The chain carries TRBV7-9 and TRBJ2-3; a possible D gene is TRBD1 (6 bases). Trimming cost V 4 bases and J 4 bases, with 12 bases left between them. The CDR3 consists of 14 residues. Germline values: CDR1 SEHNR, CDR2 FQNEAQ (reference sequence). CDR3 DNA sequence: TGTGCCAGCAGCTCCCCAGGGGCCCCAGATACGCAGTATTTT. This codes for CASSSPGAPDTQYF.

There are a few counts of this clonotype. V is TRBV7-2 and J is TRBJ2-1; 12 nucleotides align to TRBD2. Germline assignment: CDR1 SGHTA and CDR2 FQGNSA. The CDR3 runs 17 residues. V lost 5 bases, J lost 7 bases, and 12 bases stayed unmatched. The CDR3: CASSISLTSGSRNEQFF. CDR3 DNA: TGTGCCAGCAGCATCTCACTGACTAGCGGGAGTCGGAATGAGCAGTTCTTC. Drawing the rest from reference TRBV7-2 and TRBJ2-1, the complete variable domain is GAGVSQSPSNKVTEKGKDVELRCDPISGHTALYWYRQSLGQGLEFLIYFQGNSAPDKSGLPSDRFSAERTGGSVSTLTIQRTQQEDSAVYLCASSISLTSGSRNEQFFGPGTRLTVL.

This chain links TRBV29-1 with TRBJ1-4, with D maybe TRBD1 (6 bases). V was clipped by 4 bases and J by 7 bases, with 13 bases between them. This CDR3 is built from 13 residues. Germline CDR1 is SQVTM and CDR2 is ANQGSEA. The CDR3 spells CSVGLGTPEKLFF. In DNA form, the CDR3 reads TGCAGCGTTGGGCTGGGGACACCTGAAAAACTGTTTTTT. Together with reference TRBV29-1 and TRBJ1-4, the CDR3 gives the full variable domain: SAVISQKPSRDICQRGTSLTIQCQVDSQVTMMFWYRQQPGQSLTLIATANQGSEATYESGFVIDKFPISRPNLTFSTLTVSNMSPEDSSIYLCSVGLGTPEKLFFGSGTQLSVL.

V and J are TRBV20-1 and TRBJ2-1, with D perhaps matching TRBD2 (6 bases). Germline assignment: CDR1 DFQATT and CDR2 SNEGSKA (reference sequence). The CDR3 has 12 amino acids. Trimming cost V 7 bases and J 3 bases, with 10 bases left between them. The CDR3 bases are TGCAGTGGAGAGGGAGGCTACAATGAGCAGTTCTTC. Its protein is CSGEGGYNEQFF.

V and J are TRBV5-4 and TRBJ2-3; 7 bases line up with TRBD2. Per the germline V gene, CDR1 is SGHNT and CDR2 is YYREEE (reference sequence). CDR3 length: 16 amino acids. The V gene end was trimmed by 0 bases and the J gene end by 0 bases; junction bases not matched to a gene: 4. The CDR3 protein is CASSLGAGTSTDTQYF. For the CDR3, the DNA is TGTGCCAGCAGCTTGGGAGCGGGGACTAGCACAGATACGCAGTATTTT.

This clonotype occurred a few times. The rearrangement uses TRBV12-3 or TRBV12-4 and TRBJ2-7, with D possibly being TRBD2 (5 bases). The CDR3 contains 13 residues. The germline V and J ends were trimmed by 7 bases and 3 bases, with 13 bases remaining between them. CDR3 sequence reads: CASNYREGYEQYF. The CDR3 DNA follows: TGTGCCAGCAACTATAGAGAGGGCTACGAGCAGTACTTC.

CDR3 bases: TGCAGTGCTAGTCCGGGGCCGGCCAAAAACATTCAGTACTTC. It is translated as CSASPGPAKNIQYF. The rearrangement links TRBV20-1 to TRBJ2-4; tentatively, D is TRBD1 or TRBD2 (5 bases each). Trimming removed 3 bases from V and 1 base from J, with 10 bases in between. The CDR3 covers 14 residues. From germline, CDR1 is DFQATT and CDR2 SNEGSKA (reference sequence).

The gene calls are TRBV29-1 and TRBJ2-7; D might be TRBD1 or TRBD2, each matching 5 bases. The V end was cut by 5 bases, the J end by 6 bases, with 20 bases between. The germline gives CDR1 SQVTM, CDR2 ANQGSEA. The CDR3 is 14 residues long. The CDR3 reads CSVIFGTVSGEQYF. For the CDR3, the DNA is TGCAGCGTTATATTTGGGACGGTTTCTGGCGAGCAGTACTTC.